Here is one T cell receptor (beta chain) with its context. Its antigen is not identified. The repertoire was sequenced with immunoSEQ multiplex PCR; TCRdb's copy has only in-frame clones and lacks some. The table records 440,000 or so clones, roughly nine tenths of them present only once. This entry is derived from a study of Ad26.COV2.S vaccination and SARS-CoV-2 variants. About the research overall: Donor allocation was to the COV1001 Ad26.COV2.S trial arm. Intramuscular Ad26.COV2.S at 5x10^10 or 1x10^11 viral particles. Notes on the study in general: The study found similar non-spike TCR breadth in vaccine and placebo recipients.

Treatment described: around 19 received Ad26.COV2.S at low or high dose, single or two shots; five or six received placebo; per-sample allocation not given. At day 63 after the first vaccine or placebo injection, samples were drawn. The CDR3 spans 13 residues. Trimming stripped 5 bases from V and 8 bases from J, with 15 bases between. Germline CDR1 SGHTA, CDR2 FQGTGA. The specimen was peripheral blood, collected in a trial of Ad26.COV2.S vaccine versus placebo. The clonotype originates from a person between 18 and 65 years old who received the Ad26.COV2.S COVID-19 vaccine or a placebo. The rearrangement uses TRBV7-3 and TRBJ1-2; TRBD1 is a possible D gene (5 bases). CDR3 bases: TGTGCCAGCAGCGCGGGGGACGGCCGAGGCTACACCTTC. Translation gives CASSAGDGRGYTF. Drawing the rest from reference TRBV7-3 and TRBJ1-2, the complete variable domain is GAGVSQTPSNKVTEKGKYVELRCDPISGHTALYWYRQSLGQGPEFLIYFQGTGAADDSGLPNDRFFAVRPEGSVSTLKIQRTERGDSAVYLCASSAGDGRGYTFGSGTRLTVV.